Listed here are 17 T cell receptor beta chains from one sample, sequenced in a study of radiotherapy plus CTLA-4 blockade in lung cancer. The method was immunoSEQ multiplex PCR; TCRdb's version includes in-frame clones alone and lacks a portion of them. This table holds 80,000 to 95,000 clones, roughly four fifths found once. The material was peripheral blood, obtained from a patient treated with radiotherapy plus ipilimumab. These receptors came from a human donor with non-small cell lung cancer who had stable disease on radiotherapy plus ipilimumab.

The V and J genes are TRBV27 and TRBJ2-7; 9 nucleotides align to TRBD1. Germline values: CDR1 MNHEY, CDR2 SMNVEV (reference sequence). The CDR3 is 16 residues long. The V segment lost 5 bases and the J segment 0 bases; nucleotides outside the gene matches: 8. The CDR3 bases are TGTGCCAGCAGTCTTACCGGGACAGGGAACTCCTACGAGCAGTACTTC. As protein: CASSLTGTGNSYEQYF.

CDR3 sequence reads: CASSERLAGAGDTQYF. CDR3 nucleotide sequence: TGCGCCAGCAGTGAGAGGCTAGCGGGGGCCGGGGATACGCAGTATTTT. This chain joins TRBV10-1 and TRBJ2-3; 10 bases line up with TRBD2. The CDR3 runs 16 residues. J lost 6 bases, V lost 2 bases, and 8 bases had no gene match. Germline-derived CDR1 and CDR2 are WNHNN and SYGVQD (reference sequence).

The CDR3 bases are TGTGCCAGCACCGAAGGCGCGGGAGGGCTCGAGCAGTACTTC. This gives the protein CASTEGAGGLEQYF. The V call is TRBV7-8, the J call TRBJ2-7, with 9 positions matching TRBD2. This CDR3 contains 14 residues. With 7 bases clipped from V and 6 bases from J, the junction kept 10 bases outside the gene matches. CDR1 and CDR2 (germline): SGHVS, FQNEAQ.

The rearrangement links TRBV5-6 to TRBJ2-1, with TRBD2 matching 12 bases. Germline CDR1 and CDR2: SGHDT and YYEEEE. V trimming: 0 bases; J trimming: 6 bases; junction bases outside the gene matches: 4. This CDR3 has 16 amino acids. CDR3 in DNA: TGTGCCAGCAGCTTGGCCGGACTAGCGGGGATCAATGAGCAGTTCTTC. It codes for CASSLAGLAGINEQFF.

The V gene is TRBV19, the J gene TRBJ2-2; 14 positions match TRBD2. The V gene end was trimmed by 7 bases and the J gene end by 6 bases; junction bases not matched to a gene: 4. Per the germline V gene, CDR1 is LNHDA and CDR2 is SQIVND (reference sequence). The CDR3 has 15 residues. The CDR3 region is CASTPGLAGAGELFF. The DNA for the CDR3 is TGTGCCAGTACGCCGGGACTAGCGGGAGCCGGGGAGCTGTTTTTT.

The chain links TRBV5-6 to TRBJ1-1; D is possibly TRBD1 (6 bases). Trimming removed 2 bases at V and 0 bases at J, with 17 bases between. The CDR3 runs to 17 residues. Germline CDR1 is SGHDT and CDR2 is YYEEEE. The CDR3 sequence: CASSFTRLQGLNTEAFF. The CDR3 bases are TGTGCCAGCAGCTTTACCCGACTACAGGGCCTGAACACTGAAGCTTTCTTT.

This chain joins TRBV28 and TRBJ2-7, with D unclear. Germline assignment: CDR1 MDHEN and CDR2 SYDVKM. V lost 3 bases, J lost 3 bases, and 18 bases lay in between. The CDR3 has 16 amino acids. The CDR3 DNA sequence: TGTGCCAGCAGTTTTGGGGTGCGGCAGTCAGGCTACGAGCAGTACTTC. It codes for CASSFGVRQSGYEQYF.

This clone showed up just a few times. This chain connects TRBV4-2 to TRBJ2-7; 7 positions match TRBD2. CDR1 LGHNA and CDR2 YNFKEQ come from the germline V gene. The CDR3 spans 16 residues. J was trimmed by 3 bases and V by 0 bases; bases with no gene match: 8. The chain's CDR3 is CASSQDAGGSVYEQYF. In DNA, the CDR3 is TGTGCCAGCAGCCAAGATGCCGGCGGGAGTGTCTACGAGCAGTACTTC.

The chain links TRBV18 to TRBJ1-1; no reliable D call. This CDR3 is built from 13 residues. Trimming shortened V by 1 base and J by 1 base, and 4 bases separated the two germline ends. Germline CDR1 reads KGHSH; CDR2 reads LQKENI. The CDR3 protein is CASSPLENTEAFF. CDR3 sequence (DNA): TGTGCCAGCTCACCACTGGAGAACACTGAAGCTTTCTTT.

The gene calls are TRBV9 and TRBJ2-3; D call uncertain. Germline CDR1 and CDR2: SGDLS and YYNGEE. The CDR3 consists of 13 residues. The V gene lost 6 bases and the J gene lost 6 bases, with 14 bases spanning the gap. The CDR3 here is CASTSQWSDTQYF. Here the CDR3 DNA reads TGTGCCAGCACCTCCCAGTGGAGTGATACGCAGTATTTT.

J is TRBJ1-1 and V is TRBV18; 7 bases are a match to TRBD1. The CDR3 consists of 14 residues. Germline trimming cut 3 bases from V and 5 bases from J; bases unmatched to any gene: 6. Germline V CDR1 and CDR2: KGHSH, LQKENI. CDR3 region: CASSPSRQGTEAFF. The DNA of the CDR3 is TGTGCCAGCTCACCTTCGAGACAGGGAACTGAAGCTTTCTTT.

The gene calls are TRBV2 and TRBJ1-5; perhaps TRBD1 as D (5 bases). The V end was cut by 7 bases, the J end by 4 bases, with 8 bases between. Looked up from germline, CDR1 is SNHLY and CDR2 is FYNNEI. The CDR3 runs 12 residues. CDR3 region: CASNEGNQPQHF. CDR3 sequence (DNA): TGTGCCAGCAATGAGGGGAATCAGCCCCAGCATTTT.

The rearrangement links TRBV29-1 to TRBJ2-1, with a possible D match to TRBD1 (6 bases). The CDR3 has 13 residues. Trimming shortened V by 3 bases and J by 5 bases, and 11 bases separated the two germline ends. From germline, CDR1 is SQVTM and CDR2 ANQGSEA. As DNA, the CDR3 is TGCAGCGTTGAGATAGGGGGTAACAATGAGCAGTTCTTC. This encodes CSVEIGGNNEQFF.

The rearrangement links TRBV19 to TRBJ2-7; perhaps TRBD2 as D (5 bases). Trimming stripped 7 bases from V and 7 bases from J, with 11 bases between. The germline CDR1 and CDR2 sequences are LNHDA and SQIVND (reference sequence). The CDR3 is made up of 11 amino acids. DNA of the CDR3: TGTGCCAGTACCTCGACGGGGGAGCAGTACTTC. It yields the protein CASTSTGEQYF. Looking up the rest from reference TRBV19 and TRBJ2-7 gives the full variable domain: DGGITQSPKYLFRKEGQNVTLSCEQNLNHDAMYWYRQDPGQGLRLIYYSQIVNDFQKGDIAEGYSVSREKKESFPLTVTSAQKNPTAFYLCASTSTGEQYFGPGTRLTVT.

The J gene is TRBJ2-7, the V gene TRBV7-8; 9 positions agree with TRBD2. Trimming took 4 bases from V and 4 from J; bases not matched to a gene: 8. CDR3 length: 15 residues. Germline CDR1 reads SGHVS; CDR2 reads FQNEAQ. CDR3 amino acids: CASSSHSGGAYEQYF. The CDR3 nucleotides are TGTGCCAGCAGCTCACATAGCGGGGGAGCTTACGAGCAGTACTTC.

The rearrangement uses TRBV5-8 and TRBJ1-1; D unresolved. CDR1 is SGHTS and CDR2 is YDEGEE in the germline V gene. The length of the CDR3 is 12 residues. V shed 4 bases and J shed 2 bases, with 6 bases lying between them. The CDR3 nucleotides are TGTGCCAGCAGCGTATATAACACTGAAGCTTTCTTT. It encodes CASSVYNTEAFF.

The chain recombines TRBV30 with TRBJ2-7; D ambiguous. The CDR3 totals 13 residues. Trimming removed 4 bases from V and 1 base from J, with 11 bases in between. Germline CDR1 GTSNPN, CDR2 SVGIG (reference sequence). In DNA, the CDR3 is TGTGCCTGGATTCGACTTCCATCCTACGAGCAGTACTTC. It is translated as CAWIRLPSYEQYF.